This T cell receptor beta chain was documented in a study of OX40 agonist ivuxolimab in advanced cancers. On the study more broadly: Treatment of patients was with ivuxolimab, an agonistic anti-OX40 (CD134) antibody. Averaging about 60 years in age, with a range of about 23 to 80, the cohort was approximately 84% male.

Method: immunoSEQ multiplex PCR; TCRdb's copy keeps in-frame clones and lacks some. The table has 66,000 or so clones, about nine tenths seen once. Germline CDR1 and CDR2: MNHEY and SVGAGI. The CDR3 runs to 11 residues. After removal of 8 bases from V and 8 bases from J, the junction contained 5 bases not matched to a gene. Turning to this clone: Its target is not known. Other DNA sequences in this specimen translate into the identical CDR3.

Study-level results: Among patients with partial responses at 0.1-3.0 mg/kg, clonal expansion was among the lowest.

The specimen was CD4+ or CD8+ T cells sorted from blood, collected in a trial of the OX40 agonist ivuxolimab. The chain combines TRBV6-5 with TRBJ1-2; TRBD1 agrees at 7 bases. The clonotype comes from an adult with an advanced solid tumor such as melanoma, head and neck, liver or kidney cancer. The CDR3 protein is CASSGGYGYTF. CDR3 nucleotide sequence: TGTGCCAGCTCAGGGGGTTACGGCTACACCTTC.